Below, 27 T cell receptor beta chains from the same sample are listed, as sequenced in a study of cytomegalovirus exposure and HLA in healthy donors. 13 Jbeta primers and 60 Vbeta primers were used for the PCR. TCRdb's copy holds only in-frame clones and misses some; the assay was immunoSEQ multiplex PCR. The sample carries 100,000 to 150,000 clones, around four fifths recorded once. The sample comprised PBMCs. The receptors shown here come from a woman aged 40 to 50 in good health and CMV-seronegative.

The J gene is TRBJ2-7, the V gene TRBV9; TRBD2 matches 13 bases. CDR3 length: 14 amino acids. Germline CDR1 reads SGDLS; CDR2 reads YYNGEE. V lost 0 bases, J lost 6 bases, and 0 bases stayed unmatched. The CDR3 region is CASSVGLAGGEQYF. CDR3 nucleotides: TGTGCCAGCAGCGTAGGACTAGCGGGAGGCGAGCAGTACTTC.

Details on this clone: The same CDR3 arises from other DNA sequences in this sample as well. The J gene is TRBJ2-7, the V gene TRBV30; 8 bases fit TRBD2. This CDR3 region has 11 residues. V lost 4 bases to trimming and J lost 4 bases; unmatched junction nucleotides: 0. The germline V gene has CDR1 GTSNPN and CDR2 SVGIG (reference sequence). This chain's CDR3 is CAWTSGYEQYF. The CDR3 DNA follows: TGTGCCTGGACTAGCGGGTACGAGCAGTACTTC.

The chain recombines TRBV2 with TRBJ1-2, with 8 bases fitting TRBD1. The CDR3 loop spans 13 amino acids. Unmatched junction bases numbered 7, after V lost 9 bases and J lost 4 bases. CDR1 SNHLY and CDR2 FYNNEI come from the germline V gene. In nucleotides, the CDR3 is TGTGCCAGAGGACAGGGAGTCTCCTATGGCTACACCTTC. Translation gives CARGQGVSYGYTF. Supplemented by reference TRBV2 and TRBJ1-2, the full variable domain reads EPEVTQTPSHQVTQMGQEVILRCVPISNHLYFYWYRQILGQKVEFLVSFYNNEISEKSEIFDDQFSVERPDGSNFTLKIRSTKLEDSAMYFCARGQGVSYGYTFGSGTRLTVV.

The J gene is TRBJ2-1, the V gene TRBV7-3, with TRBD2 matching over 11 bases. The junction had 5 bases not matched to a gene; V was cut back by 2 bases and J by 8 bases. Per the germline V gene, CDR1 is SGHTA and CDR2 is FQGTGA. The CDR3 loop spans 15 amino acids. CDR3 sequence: CASSLVLAGVHEQFF. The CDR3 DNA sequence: TGTGCCAGCAGCTTAGTACTAGCGGGAGTCCATGAGCAGTTCTTC.

The CDR3 sequence: CASSFRRDSPLHF. CDR3 DNA: TGTGCCAGCAGCTTCAGGAGGGATTCACCCCTCCACTTT. The chain carries TRBV9 and TRBJ1-6; no definite D call. With 4 bases removed from V and 8 bases from J, the gap between germline ends came to 10 bases. CDR3 length: 13 amino acids. Germline CDR1 is SGDLS and CDR2 is YYNGEE.

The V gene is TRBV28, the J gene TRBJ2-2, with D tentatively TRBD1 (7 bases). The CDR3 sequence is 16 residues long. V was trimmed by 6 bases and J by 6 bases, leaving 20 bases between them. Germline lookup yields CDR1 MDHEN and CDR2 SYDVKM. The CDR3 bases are TGTGCCAGCAGGCCCCCCCGGGCAGGGGGGTCCGGGGAGCTGTTTTTT. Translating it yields CASRPPRAGGSGELFF.

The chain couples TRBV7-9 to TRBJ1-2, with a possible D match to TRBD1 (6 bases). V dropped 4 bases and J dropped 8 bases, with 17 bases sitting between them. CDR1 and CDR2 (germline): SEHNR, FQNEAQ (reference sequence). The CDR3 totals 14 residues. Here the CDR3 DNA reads TGTGCCAGCAGCTCGTTGACAGGCCCGAACGGCTACACCTTC. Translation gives CASSSLTGPNGYTF.

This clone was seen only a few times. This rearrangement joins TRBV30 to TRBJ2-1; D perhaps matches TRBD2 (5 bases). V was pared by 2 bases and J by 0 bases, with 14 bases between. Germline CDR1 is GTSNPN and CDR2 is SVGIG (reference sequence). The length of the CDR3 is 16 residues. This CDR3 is CAWSLGGLNSYNEQFF. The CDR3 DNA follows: TGTGCCTGGAGTTTAGGAGGCCTTAACTCCTACAATGAGCAGTTCTTC.

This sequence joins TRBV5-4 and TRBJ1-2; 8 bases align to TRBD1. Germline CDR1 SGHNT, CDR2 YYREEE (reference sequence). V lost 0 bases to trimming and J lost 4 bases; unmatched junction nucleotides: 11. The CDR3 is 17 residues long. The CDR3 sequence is CASSLAGSGGLVYGYTF. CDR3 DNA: TGTGCCAGCAGCTTGGCCGGGTCAGGGGGCTTGGTCTATGGCTACACCTTC.

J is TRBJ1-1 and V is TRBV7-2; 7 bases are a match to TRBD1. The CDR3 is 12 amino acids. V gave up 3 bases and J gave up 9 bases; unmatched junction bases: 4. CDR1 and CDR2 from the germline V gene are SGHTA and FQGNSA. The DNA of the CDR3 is TGTGCCAGCAGCTTGGGACAGACCAAAGCTTTCTTT. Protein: CASSLGQTKAFF.

CDR3 in amino acids: CASSPGGLAGGDMYF. CDR3 sequence (DNA): TGTGCCAGCAGCCCAGGGGGACTAGCGGGGGGGGACATGTACTTC. V is TRBV4-2 and J is TRBJ2-7, with 16 nucleotides matching TRBD2. This CDR3 contains 15 residues. J lost 12 bases, V lost 4 bases, and 9 bases had no gene match. Germline V CDR1 and CDR2: LGHNA, YNFKEQ.

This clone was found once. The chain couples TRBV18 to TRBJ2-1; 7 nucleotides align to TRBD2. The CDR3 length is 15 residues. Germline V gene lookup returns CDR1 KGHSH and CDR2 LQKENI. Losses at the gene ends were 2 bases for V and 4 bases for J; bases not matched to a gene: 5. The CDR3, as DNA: TGTGCCAGCTCACCAAACAGCGGGGCTTACAATGAGCAGTTCTTC. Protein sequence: CASSPNSGAYNEQFF.

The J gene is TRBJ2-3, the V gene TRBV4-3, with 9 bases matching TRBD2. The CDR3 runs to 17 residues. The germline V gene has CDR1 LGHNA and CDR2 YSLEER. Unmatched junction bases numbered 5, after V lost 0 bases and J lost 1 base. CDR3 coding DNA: TGCGCCAGCAGCCAAGATTCTAGCGGGGTGCGCACAGATACGCAGTATTTT. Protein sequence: CASSQDSSGVRTDTQYF.

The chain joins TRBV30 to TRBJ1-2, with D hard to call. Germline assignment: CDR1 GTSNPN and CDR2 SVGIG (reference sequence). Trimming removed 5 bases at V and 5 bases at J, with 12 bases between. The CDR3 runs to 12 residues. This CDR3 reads CAWYTGFYGYTF. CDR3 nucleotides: TGTGCCTGGTATACGGGTTTTTATGGCTACACCTTC.

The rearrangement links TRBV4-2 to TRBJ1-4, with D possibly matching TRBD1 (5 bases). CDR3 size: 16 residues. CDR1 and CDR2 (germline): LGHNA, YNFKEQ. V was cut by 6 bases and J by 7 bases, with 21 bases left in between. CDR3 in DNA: TGTGCCAGCAGGGCGTTGAAGGGCAGGGAGGCTGAAAAACTGTTTTTT. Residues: CASRALKGREAEKLFF.

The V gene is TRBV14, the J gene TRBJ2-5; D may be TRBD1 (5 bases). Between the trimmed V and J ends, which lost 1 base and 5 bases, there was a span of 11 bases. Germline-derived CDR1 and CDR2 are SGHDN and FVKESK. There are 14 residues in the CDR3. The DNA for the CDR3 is TGTGCCAGCAGCCAAGCTGTGGGGCGGGAGACCCAGTACTTC. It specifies CASSQAVGRETQYF. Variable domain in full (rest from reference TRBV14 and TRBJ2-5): EAGVTQFPSHSVIEKGQTVTLRCDPISGHDNLYWYRRVMGKEIKFLLHFVKESKQDESGMPNNRFLAERTGGTYSTLKVQPAELEDSGVYFCASSQAVGRETQYFGPGTRLLVL.

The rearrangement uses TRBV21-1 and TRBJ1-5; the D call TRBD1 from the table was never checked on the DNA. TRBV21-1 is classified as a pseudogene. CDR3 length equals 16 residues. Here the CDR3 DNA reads TGTGCCAGCAGCACGCCCGACAGGGGCCGCAATCAGCCCCAGCATTTT. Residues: CASSTPDRGRNQPQHF.

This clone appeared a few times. The CDR3 DNA follows: TGCGCCAGCAGCCAAGATATCCGGGGGGCCTACGAGCAGTACTTC. This sequence encodes CASSQDIRGAYEQYF. This chain joins TRBV4-3 and TRBJ2-7; TRBD2 matches at 7 bases. V was clipped by 0 bases and J by 2 bases; unmatched bases: 4. CDR1 and CDR2 from the germline V gene are LGHNA and YSLEER. The CDR3 extends over 15 amino acids.

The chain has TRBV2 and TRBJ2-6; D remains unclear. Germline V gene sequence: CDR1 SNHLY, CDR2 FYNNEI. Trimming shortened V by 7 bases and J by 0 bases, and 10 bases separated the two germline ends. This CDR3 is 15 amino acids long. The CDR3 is CASMISFSGANVLTF. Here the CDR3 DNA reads TGTGCCAGCATGATCAGTTTCTCTGGGGCCAACGTCCTGACTTTC.

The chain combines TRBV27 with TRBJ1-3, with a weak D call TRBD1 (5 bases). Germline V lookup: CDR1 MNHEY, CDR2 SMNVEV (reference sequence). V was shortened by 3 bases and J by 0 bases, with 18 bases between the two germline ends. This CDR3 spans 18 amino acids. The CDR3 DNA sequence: TGTGCCAGCAGTTTTGGGGGGGGTCGGATGAGCTCTGGAAACACCATATATTTT. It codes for CASSFGGGRMSSGNTIYF.

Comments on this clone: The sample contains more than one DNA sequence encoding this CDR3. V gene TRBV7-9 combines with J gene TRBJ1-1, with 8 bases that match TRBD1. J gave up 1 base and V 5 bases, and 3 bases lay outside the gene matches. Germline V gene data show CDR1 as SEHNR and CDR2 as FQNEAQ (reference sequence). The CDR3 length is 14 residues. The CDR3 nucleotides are TGTGCCAGCAGCAGAGACAGGGGGAACACTGAAGCTTTCTTT. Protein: CASSRDRGNTEAFF.

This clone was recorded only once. CDR3 nucleotide sequence: TGTGCCAGCAGGAAGGGGGCCTTTCCCACTGAAGCTTTCTTT. Amino acids: CASRKGAFPTEAFF. The chain combines TRBV6-1 with TRBJ1-1, with 7 bases aligning to TRBD1. Germline values: CDR1 MNHNS, CDR2 SASEGT. Losses at the gene ends were 6 bases for V and 4 bases for J; bases not matched to a gene: 8. The CDR3 extends over 14 amino acids.

The CDR3 DNA reads TGCGCCAGCAGCTCCCGCCTACAGGGACGGGGCTCGAGCCTCCACTTT. Residues: CASSSRLQGRGSSLHF. V and J are TRBV5-1 and TRBJ1-6; tentative D call: TRBD1 (6 bases). The germline V gene encodes CDR1 SGHRS and CDR2 YFSETQ. Trimming stripped 3 bases from V and 15 bases from J, with 25 bases between. CDR3 length: 16 amino acids.

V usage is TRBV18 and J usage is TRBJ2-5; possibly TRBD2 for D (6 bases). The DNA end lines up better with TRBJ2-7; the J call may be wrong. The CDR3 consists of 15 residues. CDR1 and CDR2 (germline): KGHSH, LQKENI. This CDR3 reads CASSPAGTGAYEQYF. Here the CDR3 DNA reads TGTGCCAGCTCACCCGCCGGGACTGGAGCCTACGAGCAGTACTTC.

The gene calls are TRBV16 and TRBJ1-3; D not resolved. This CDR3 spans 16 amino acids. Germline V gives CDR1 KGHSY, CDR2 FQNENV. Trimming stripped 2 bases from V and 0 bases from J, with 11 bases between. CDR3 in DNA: TGTGCCAGCAGCCAAAGCGGCCGGCTCTCTGGAAACACCATATATTTT. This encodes CASSQSGRLSGNTIYF.

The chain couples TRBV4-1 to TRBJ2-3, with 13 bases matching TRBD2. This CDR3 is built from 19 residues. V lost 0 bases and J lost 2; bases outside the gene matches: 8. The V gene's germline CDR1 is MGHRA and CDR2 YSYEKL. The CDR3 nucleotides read TGCGCCAGCAGCCAAGAGGTCTCGGGACTAGCGGGAAACACAGATACGCAGTATTTT. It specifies CASSQEVSGLAGNTDTQYF.

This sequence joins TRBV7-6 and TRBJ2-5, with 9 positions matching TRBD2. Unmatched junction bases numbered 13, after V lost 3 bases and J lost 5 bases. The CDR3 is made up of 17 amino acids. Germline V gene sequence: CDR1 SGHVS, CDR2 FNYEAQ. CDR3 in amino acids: CASSFAQLAGGRETQYF. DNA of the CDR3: TGTGCCAGCAGCTTCGCTCAATTGGCGGGGGGGCGGGAGACCCAGTACTTC. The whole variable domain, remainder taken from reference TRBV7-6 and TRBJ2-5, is GAGVSQSPRYKVTKRGQDVALRCDPISGHVSLYWYRQALGQGPEFLTYFNYEAQQDKSGLPNDRFSAERPEGSISTLTIQRTEQRDSAMYRCASSFAQLAGGRETQYFGPGTRLLVL.